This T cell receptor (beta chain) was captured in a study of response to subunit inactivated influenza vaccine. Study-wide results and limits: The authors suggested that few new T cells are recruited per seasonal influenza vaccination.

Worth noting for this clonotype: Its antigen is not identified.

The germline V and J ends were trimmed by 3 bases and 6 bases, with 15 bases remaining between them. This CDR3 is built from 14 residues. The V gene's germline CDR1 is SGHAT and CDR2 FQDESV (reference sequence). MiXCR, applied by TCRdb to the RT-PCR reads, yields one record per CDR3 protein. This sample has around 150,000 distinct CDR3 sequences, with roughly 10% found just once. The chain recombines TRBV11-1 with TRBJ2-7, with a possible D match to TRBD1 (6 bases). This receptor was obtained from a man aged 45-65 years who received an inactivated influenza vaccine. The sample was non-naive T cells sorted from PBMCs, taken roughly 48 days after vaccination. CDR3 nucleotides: TGTGCCAGCAGCTTGGTAGGGGGTGGCGGCGAGCAGTACTTC. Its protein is CASSLVGGGGEQYF.